This TCR beta chain was found in a study of T cells in Graves' hyperthyroidism and ophthalmopathy (dated by TCRdb to about 2019). The study in broad terms: Peripheral blood was collected at initial diagnosis, before any treatment. TCR V-J signatures able to tell the groups apart were searched for in a discovery cohort of more than 90 patients, of whom roughly 42 had Graves' ophthalmopathy and roughly 59 had stable Graves' hyperthyroidism. Whether ophthalmopathy could be predicted prospectively was tested in an independent validation cohort made up of roughly 20 hyperthyroidism patients plus 17 patients who later progressed to ophthalmopathy. For training and testing, the roughly 93 patients in the discovery cohort were randomly divided in a 7:3 ratio. Thyroid tissue and blood T-cell repertoires from six Graves' hyperthyroidism patients were also compared in the study. After sampling, hyperthyroidism patients received methimazole starting at 30 mg daily, and ophthalmopathy patients received high-dose intravenous methylprednisolone. According to the paper, TCR Vbeta CDR3 sequencing was carried out on over 130 peripheral blood samples, which came from fewer than 50 ophthalmopathy, around 74 hyperthyroidism and about 17 progressor patients.

Reading the germline V gene gives CDR1 MDHEN and CDR2 SYDVKM. The CDR3 contains 17 residues, cysteine and phenylalanine counted. Solely the CDR3 DNA is kept, with 51 bases framed from the first base. The V end gives up 5 bases and the J end 9 bases, leaving 12 bases in the junction not matched to a gene. This clonotype was seen many times. Its antigen has not been determined. The input lacks base qualities; no much larger clone sits a single base away. The TCR beta CDR3 regions were amplified from the RNA transcripts. A first-round RT-PCR of the TCR CDR3 used the HTBI primer set with the Qiagen OneStep RT-PCR kit. A second multiplex PCR round built the libraries, followed by size selection and purification. Paired-end sequencing of the libraries was performed with 100 bp reads on an Illumina HiSeq2000. In the original analysis: Raw data were processed with SOAPnuke, discarding reads with adapters, uncalled bases, mean Phred below 15, or no exact constant-primer or identifier match. COPE v1.2.5 was used to merge the high-quality paired reads, and each unique nucleotide sequence was defined as a clonotype. MiTCR v1.1 was used to align clonotypes to the IMGT TRBV, TRBD and TRBJ reference segments. The analysis included only V-J combinations with a frequency above 0.0001, which together covered 99% to 99.2% of the repertoires. The TCS score was defined as the ratio of F50 (clonal expansion) to E x V (chaos), calculated using BLOSUM62-based TCRdist between CDR3 peptides within each V-J. Welch's t-statistics and random forest reduced around 550 V-J features to 10 to 15, which were used in a naive Bayes classifier (R e1071). TCRdb reprocessing: public reads trimmed at Q25 with fastp, clones called with MiXCR, in-frame beta chains kept. Each record represents a unique CDR3 protein, reported with the most common genes and DNA among its rows. Here the V and J calls rest on TCRdb's processing, not on the authors' analysis. This sample holds roughly 110,000 distinct CDR3 sequences; approximately 16% were observed only once. The biggest ten clones account for under 45% of the sample.

A patient counted as having stable Graves' hyperthyroidism if no progression to ophthalmopathy occurred over 18 months of follow-up. Hyperthyroidism patients were aged 18 to 65 years and newly diagnosed, with disease duration of less than 2 months. Exclusion was applied to patients with uncontrolled infections, other autoimmune diseases, pregnancy or lactation. Clinical symptoms, serum thyroxine and TRAb, thyroid ultrasound, and orbital computed tomography formed the basis for the diagnoses. Ficoll-Paque density gradient centrifugation was used to isolate PBMCs from 8.5 to 10 ml of fresh peripheral blood. Total RNA was extracted using Trizol reagent, and RNA quality was assessed on an Agilent 2100 Bioanalyzer. The paper's findings and limits, for the study overall: Blood samples also contained most of the expanded thyroid clonotypes (frequency above 0.001), which suggests that blood repertoires may reflect thyroid immune responses. In validation, progression to ophthalmopathy was predicted by the model with 55% to 71% sensitivity and approximately 78% specificity, a median of 6.5 months before onset. Sample size was not statistically predetermined, and blinding of investigators to group allocation was not performed. A 13 V-J signature model separated ophthalmopathy from stable hyperthyroidism, with about 88% sensitivity and 81.08% specificity in cross-validation and 80%/75% in testing.

This chain joins TRBV28 to TRBJ2-1; the junction holds 14 bases that match TRBD2. The sequence came from a woman aged 50 to 60 with Graves' hyperthyroidism. Sequencing was performed on blood. The bases read TGTGCCAGCAGTAGAGGGACTAGCGGGAGCTATAAATCTGAGCAGTTCTTC. Its protein reads: CASSRGTSGSYKSEQFF.